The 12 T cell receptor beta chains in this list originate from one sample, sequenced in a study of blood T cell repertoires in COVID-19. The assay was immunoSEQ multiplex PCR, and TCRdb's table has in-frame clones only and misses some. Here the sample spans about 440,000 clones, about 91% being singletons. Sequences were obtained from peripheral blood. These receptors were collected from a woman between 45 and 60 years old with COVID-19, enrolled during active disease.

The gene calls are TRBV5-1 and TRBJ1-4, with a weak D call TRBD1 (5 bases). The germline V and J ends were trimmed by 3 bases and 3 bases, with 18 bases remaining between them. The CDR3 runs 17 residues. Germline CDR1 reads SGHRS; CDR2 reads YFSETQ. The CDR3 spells CASSYREGPSSNEKLFF. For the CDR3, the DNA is TGCGCCAGCAGCTATCGGGAGGGGCCAAGCTCTAATGAAAAACTGTTTTTT.

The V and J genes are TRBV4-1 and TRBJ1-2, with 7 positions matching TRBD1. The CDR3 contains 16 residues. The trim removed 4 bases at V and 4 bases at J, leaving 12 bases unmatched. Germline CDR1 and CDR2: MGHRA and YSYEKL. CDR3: CASSRDVRDSSYGYTF. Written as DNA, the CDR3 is TGCGCCAGCAGCCGGGATGTCCGGGACAGTAGCTATGGCTACACCTTC.

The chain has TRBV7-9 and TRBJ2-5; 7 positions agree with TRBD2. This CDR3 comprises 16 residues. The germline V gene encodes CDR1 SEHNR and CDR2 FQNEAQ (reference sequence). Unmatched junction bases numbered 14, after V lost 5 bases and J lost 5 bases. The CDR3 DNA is TGTGCCAGCAGCACCCGTGAAGCGGGGCGGGTGGAGACCCAGTACTTC. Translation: CASSTREAGRVETQYF.

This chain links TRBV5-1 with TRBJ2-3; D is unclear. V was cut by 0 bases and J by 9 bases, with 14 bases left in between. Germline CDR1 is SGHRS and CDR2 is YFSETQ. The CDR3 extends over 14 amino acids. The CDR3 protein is CASSLAETPITQYF. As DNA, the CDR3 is TGCGCCAGCAGCTTGGCGGAGACTCCCATAACGCAGTATTTT. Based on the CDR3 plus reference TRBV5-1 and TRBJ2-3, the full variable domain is KAGVTQTPRYLIKTRGQQVTLSCSPISGHRSVSWYQQTPGQGLQFLFEYFSETQRNKGNFPGRFSGRQFSNSRSEMNVSTLELGDSALYLCASSLAETPITQYFGPGTRLTVL.

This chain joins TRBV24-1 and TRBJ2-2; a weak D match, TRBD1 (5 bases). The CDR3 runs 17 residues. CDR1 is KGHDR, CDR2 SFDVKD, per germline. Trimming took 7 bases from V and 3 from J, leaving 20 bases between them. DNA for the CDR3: TGTGCCACCAGCCTGCCAGGGAACCACACCTACACCGGGGAGCTGTTTTTT. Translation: CATSLPGNHTYTGELFF.

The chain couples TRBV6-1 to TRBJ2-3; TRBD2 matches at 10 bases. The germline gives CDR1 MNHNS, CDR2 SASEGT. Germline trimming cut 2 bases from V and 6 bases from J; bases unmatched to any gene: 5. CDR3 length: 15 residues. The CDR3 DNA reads TGTGCCAGCAGTGAATCGAGCGGGGGGGCGGATACGCAGTATTTT. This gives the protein CASSESSGGADTQYF.

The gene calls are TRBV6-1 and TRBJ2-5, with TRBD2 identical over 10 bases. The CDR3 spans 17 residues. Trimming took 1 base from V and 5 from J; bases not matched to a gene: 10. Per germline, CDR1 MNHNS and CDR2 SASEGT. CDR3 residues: CASSEVFGTSEAETQYF. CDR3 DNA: TGTGCCAGCAGTGAAGTGTTTGGGACTAGCGAGGCTGAGACCCAGTACTTC.

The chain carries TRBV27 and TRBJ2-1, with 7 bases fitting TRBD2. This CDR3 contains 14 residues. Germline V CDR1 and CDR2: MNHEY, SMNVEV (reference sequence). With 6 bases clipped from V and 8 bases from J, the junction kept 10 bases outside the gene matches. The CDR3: CASRPLGLGHEQFF. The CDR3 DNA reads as TGTGCCAGCAGGCCTCTAGGACTAGGCCATGAGCAGTTCTTC.

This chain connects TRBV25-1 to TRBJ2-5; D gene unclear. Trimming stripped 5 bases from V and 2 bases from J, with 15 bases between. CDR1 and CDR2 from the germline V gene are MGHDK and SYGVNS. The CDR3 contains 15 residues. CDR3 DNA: TGTGCCAGCAGTAACGCGGCCGTTTTACAAGAGACCCAGTACTTC. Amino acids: CASSNAAVLQETQYF.

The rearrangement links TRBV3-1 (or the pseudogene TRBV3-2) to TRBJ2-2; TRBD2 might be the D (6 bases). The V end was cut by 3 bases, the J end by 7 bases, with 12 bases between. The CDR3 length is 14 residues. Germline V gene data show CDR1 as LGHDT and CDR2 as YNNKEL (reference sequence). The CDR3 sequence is CASSQGAGGGELFF. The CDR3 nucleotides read TGTGCCAGCAGCCAGGGAGCGGGCGGCGGGGAGCTGTTTTTT.

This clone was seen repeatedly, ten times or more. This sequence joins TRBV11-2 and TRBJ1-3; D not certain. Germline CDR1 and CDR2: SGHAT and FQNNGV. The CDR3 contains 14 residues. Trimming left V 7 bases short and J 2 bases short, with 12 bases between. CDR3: CASTSSLTGNTIYF. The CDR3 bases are TGTGCCAGCACCTCGAGTCTCACTGGAAACACCATATATTTT. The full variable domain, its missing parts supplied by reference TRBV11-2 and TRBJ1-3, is EAGVAQSPRYKIIEKRQSVAFWCNPISGHATLYWYQQILGQGPKLLIQFQNNGVVDDSQLPKDRFSAERLKGVDSTLKIQPAKLEDSAVYLCASTSSLTGNTIYFGEGSWLTVV.

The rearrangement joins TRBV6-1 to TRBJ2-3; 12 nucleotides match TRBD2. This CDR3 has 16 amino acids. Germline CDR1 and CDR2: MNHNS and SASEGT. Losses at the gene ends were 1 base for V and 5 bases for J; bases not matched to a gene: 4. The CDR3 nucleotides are TGTGCCAGCAGTGAAGGGCTAGCGGGGGGGATAGATACGCAGTATTTT. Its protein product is CASSEGLAGGIDTQYF.